Included here is one T cell receptor beta chain sequence, with context. Its antigen remains undetermined. No base qualities exist here, and no much larger clone lies one base off it. The donors were healthy, HIV-negative adults with no recently reported acute infections or vaccinations. All donors were Caucasian adults living in Nashville, Tennessee, USA. CD4+ T cells were enriched by magnetic negative selection, after which naive cells were positively selected on CD45RA and the negative fraction was taken as the memory subset. Blood was collected by leukapheresis, and PBMCs were isolated by Ficoll-Histopaque density gradient centrifugation and then cryopreserved in liquid nitrogen vapor phase. Analytical flow cytometry was used to check the purity and quantity of every magnetically sorted T cell population. Genomic DNA was isolated from each sorted fraction and quantified by UV absorbance on a Nanodrop 2000c.

TCR CDR3 regions were amplified from genomic DNA by multiplex PCR using the deep immunoSEQ assay. For each cell subset, the extracted genomic DNA was distributed evenly across all wells of several immunoSEQ 96-well plates, and each plate served as one replicate. For sorted subsets, roughly 200 ng of genomic DNA, equivalent to some 33,000 T cell genomes, went into each replicate PCR. Purified libraries were measured with a Qubit 3.0 fluorometer, size-checked on a Bioanalyzer 2100, and measured again with the KAPA Library Quantification kit. Every immunoSEQ 96-well plate was sequenced on a separate single-read 150-cycle Illumina NextSeq 550 flow cell. As for the original processing: Because the immunoSEQ output included only junctional sequences and no quality scores, the filtering could not be the same as the filtering used for full-length reads. Sequences were annotated with PyIR, a Python wrapper for IgBLAST v1.9, using IMGT germline references to assign V/J genes and CDR3. Any read was removed if the V/J assignment was weak (E-value above 1e-6), the CDR3 was missing, or the read contained stop codons, out-of-frame junctions, or ambiguous translated residues. V3J clonotypes were defined as sequences sharing an identical inferred V gene, J gene, and CDR3 amino acid sequence. To compute the percentage overlap between repertoires, the number of shared unique clonotypes was divided by the size of the smaller repertoire. Three approaches were used to assess repertoire richness: RTK rarefaction, the Chao1 estimator, and Recon v2.1 estimates of unobserved clonotypes. OLGA was used to compute generation probabilities for all TCRbeta clonotypes that the gDNA method yielded from a few donors. TCRdb took this table from immuneACCESS and kept in-frame rearrangements with V and J called. Such tables lack part of the clones; where checked against another copy, unresolved V genes explain under half of the gap, and the rest is unexplained. V, J and clone size are those of that table, while D and trimming were read from the DNA. The sample yields 740,000 or so clones; around four fifths were counted once. The ten largest make up roughly 2% of the sample.

The record originates from a study of shared clonotypes between healthy human individuals (TCRdb year 2020). Broadly, across the study: A couple of women and a few men aged 18 to 49 years were included in the cohort. Per donor, three plates each were used for CD4 naive and CD4 memory, two for CD8 naive, and one for CD8 memory. To estimate repertoire size and how much clonotypes are shared between individuals, the study performed deep sequencing of blood TCR repertoires from 4 to 6 healthy adults. To increase sequencing depth and limit assay-specific biases, different laboratories used diverse techniques to prepare libraries and sequence TCR repertoires. Between about 0.85 and 9.5 billion PBMCs per donor were obtained by leukapheresis. Here is what the overall study found, with its caveats: Pairwise subsampling indicated that sequencing depth was expected to affect the degree of clonotype sharing among donors. Because the study included only a small number of donors, the genetic and exposure-history diversity represented was limited. Estimated clonotype richness was generally larger for naive than for memory subsets. Only blood was sampled, and tissue TCR repertoires likely differ from those in blood. Even with the large sequencing depth, rarefaction of the sorted-subset datasets indicated that sequencing was incomplete. Compared with non-shared clonotypes, the clonotypes found in all four sorted-subset donors had higher generation probabilities. When a handful of donors were compared, the shared fraction of clonotypes was about 5.5% for naive CD4, approximately 3.3% for naive CD8, about 2.4% for memory CD4, and 0.35% to 0.5% for memory CD8.

There are 14 amino acids in the CDR3, from cysteine to phenylalanine inclusive. Only the CDR3 portion is preserved as DNA: 42 bases, with reading frame beginning at the first base. The germline V gene sets CDR1 to ENHRY and CDR2 to SYGVKD. A distance of 13 bases separates the germline ends of V and J, which lose 6 bases and 2 bases respectively. The chain links TRBV10-3 with TRBJ1-1; a tentative D match to TRBD1 spans 6 bases. Input material: memory CD4+ T cells sorted from blood. The sample's cell subset or site, from its label and the paper: CD45RA-negative fraction. This sequence originates from a woman aged 30 to 39 in good health. The nucleotide sequence reads TGTGCCATCAGACCACAGGGAAGCAACACTGAAGCTTTCTTT. The translation is CAIRPQGSNTEAFF.